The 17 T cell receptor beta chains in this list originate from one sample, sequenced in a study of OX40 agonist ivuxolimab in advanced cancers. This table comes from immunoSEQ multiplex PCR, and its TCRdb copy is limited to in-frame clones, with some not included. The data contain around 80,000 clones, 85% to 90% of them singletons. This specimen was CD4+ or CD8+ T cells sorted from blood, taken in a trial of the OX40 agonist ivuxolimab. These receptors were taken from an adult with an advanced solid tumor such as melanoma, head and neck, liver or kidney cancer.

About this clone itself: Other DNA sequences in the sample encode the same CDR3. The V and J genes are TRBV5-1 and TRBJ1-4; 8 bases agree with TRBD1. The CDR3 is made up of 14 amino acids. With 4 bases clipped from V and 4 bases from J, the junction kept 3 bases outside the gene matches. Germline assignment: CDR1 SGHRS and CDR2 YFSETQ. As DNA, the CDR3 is TGCGCCAGCAGCAGACAGGGGCTTAATGAAAAACTGTTTTTT. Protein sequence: CASSRQGLNEKLFF. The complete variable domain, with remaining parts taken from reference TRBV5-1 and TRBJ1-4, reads KAGVTQTPRYLIKTRGQQVTLSCSPISGHRSVSWYQQTPGQGLQFLFEYFSETQRNKGNFPGRFSGRQFSNSRSEMNVSTLELGDSALYLCASSRQGLNEKLFFGSGTQLSVL.

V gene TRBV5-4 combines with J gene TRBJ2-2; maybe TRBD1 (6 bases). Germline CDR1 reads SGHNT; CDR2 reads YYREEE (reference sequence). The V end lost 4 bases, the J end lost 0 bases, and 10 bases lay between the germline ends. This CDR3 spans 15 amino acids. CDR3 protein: CASSLGTSNTGELFF. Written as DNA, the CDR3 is TGTGCCAGCAGCCTCGGGACATCGAACACCGGGGAGCTGTTTTTT.

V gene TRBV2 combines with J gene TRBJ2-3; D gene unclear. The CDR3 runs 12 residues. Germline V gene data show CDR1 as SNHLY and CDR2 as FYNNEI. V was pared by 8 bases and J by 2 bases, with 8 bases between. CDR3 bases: TGTGCCAGCCTCTACACCACAGATACGCAGTATTTT. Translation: CASLYTTDTQYF.

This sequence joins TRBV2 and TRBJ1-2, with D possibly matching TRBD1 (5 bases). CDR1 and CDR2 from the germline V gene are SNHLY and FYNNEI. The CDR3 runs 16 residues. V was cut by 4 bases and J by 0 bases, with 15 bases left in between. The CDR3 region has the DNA TGTGCCAGCAGTGTCCCGGAGGGACTCTCTAACTATGGCTACACCTTC. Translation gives CASSVPEGLSNYGYTF.

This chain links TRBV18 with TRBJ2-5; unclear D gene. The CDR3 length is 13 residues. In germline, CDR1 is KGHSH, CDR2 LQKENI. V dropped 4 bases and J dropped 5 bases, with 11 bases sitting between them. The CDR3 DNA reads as TGTGCCAGCTCACGTTCCAGACGGGAGACCCAGTACTTC. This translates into CASSRSRRETQYF.

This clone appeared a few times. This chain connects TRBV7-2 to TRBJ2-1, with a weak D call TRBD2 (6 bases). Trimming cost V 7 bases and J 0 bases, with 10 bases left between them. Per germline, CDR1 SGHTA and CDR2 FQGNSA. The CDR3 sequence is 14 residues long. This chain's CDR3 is CASTAGSSYNEQFF. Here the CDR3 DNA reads TGTGCCAGCACTGCGGGGAGCTCCTACAATGAGCAGTTCTTC.

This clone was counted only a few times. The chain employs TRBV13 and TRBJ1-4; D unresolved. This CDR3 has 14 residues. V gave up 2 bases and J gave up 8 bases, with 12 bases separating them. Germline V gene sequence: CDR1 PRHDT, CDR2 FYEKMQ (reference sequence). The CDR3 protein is CASSLRLAGEKLFF. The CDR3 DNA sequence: TGTGCCAGCAGCTTAAGGCTTGCGGGGGAAAAACTGTTTTTT.

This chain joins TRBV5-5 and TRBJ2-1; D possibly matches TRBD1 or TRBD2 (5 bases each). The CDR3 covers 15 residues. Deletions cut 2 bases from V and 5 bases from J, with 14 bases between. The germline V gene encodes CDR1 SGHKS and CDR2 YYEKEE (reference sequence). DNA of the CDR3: TGTGCCAGCAGCTTACGGACCCAGGGAGACAATGAGCAGTTCTTC. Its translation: CASSLRTQGDNEQFF.

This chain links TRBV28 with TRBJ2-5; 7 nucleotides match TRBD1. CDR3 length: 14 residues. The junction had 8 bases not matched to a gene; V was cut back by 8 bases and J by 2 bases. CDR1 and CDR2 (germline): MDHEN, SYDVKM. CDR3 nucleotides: TGTGCCAGCCAGACAGGGCCTTCACAAGAGACCCAGTACTTC. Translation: CASQTGPSQETQYF.

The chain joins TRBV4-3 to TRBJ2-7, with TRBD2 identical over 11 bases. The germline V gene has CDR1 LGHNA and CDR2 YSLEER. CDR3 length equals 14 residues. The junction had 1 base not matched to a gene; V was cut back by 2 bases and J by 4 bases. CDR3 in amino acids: CASSQLAGGYEQYF. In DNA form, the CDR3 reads TGCGCCAGCAGCCAATTAGCGGGGGGGTACGAGCAGTACTTC.

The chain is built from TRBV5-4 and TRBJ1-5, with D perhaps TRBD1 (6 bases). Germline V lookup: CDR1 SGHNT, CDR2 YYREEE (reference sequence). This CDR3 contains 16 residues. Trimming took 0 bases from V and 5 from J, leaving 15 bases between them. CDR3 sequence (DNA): TGTGCCAGCAGCTTGGCCGGGGGGGGCAGGGATCAGCCCCAGCATTTT. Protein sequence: CASSLAGGGRDQPQHF.

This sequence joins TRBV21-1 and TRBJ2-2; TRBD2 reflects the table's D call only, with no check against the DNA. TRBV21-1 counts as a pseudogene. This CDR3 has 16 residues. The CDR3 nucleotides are TGTGCCAGCAGCAACTTTCTAGCGGGAGGGGACGGGGAGCTGTTTTTT. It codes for CASSNFLAGGDGELFF.

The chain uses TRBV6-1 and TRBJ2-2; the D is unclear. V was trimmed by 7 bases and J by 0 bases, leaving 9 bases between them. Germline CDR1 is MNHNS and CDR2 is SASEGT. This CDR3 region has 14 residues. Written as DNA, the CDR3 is TGTGCCAGCAAAGGGCAGACGAACACCGGGGAGCTGTTTTTT. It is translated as CASKGQTNTGELFF.

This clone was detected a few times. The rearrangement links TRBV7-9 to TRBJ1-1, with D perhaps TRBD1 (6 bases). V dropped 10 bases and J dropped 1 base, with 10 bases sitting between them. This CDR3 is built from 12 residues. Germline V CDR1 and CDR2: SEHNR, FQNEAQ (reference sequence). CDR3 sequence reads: CAIEQGNTEAFF. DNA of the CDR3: TGTGCCATCGAACAGGGGAACACTGAAGCTTTCTTT.

As DNA, the CDR3 is TGTGCCAGCAGCGGAGCAGGGAAATATGGCTACACCTTC. It encodes CASSGAGKYGYTF. The gene calls are TRBV9 and TRBJ1-2; D may be TRBD1 (5 bases). Trimming shortened V by 3 bases and J by 5 bases, and 11 bases separated the two germline ends. CDR1 SGDLS and CDR2 YYNGEE come from the germline V gene. The CDR3 is made up of 13 amino acids.

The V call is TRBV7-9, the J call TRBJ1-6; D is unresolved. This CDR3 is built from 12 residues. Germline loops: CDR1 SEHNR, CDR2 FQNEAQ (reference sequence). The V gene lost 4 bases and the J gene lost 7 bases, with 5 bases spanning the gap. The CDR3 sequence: CASSWQNSPLHF. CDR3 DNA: TGTGCCAGCAGCTGGCAAAATTCACCCCTCCACTTT. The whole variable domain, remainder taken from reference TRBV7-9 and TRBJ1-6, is DTGVSQNPRHKITKRGQNVTFRCDPISEHNRLYWYRQTLGQGPEFLTYFQNEAQLEKSRLLSDRFSAERPKGSFSTLEIQRTEQGDSAMYLCASSWQNSPLHFGNGTRLTVT.

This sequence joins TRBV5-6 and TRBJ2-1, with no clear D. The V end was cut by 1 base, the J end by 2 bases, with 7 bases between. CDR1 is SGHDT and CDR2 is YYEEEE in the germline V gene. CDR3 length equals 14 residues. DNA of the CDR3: TGTGCCAGCAGCTTGCGTACGGCCTACAATGAGCAGTTCTTC. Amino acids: CASSLRTAYNEQFF.